This T cell receptor (beta chain) was captured by sequencing in a study of T cell repertoires in breast cancer (TCRdb year 2016). In terms of the full investigation: Samples profiled in the study came from tumors, lymph nodes and peripheral blood lymphocytes of breast cancer patients, along with peripheral blood from healthy control donors. On average, sequencing produced roughly 550,000 sequences per sample, which came to approximately 9.4 reads per input cell. Tumor-free lymph nodes were processed with no enzymatic digestion, and blood samples were separated using Ficoll. The study reasoned that TCRs shared between breast cancer patients would target shared antigens, given breast cancer's low mutational burden and rare common mutations. The majority of the 20 to 25 patient tumors analyzed for shared TCRs were ER+/PR+. Nine healthy donors, of an age range similar to that of the patients, were included as controls. After being minced and digested with Liberase and DNase, tumors and tumor-involved lymph nodes were passed through 70-um and 40-um filters.

Comments on this clonotype: It has no known antigen specificity. No much larger clone is present one base from it, and per-base qualities are unavailable.

To analyze paired alpha-beta TCRs of CD8+ T cells, the researchers used an expanded emulsion RT-PCR method with primers covering all TCR V genes. Before emulsion RT-PCR, CD8+ T cells were isolated with a CD8 positive selection kit and incubated overnight in around 9.2 IU/mL IL-2. Overall study results and their limits: Possible tumor specificity was suggested for approximately 17 TCR pairs that were shared across seven or more patient tumors yet rarely found in control blood. Tumor-involved sentinel lymph nodes shared about fourfold more TCRs with matched tumor repertoires than tumor-free nodes (about 7.7% versus 2%). Emulsion RT-PCR was considered qualitative rather than quantitative, since transcript abundance and primer differences skewed clone recovery. Discarding singleton TCRs and sampling only part of each tumor may have missed genuine antitumor clones. Shared TCRs were encoded by various nucleotide sequences, which suggests selection and expansion based on antigen.

The library was generated by emulsion pairing. Unpaired genes were suppressed in a second nested PCR with blocking oligos, after which Illumina adaptors and barcodes were added in a third nested PCR. Each emulsion RT-PCR master mix held roughly 4,500-270,000 T cells and included C-region, Stepout and V-region primers. The Micellula Emulsion and Purification Kit was used to generate emulsions, and Qiagen OneStep RT-PCR reagents were used for RT-PCR. The pooled libraries were sequenced on an Illumina MiSeq using paired-end 2 x 250 reads. The original pipeline was this. In Galaxy, read pairs were joined and then clipped at the engineered overlap into separate alpha and beta files, and any unclipped reads were discarded. Alpha-beta pairs were assigned with CompleteTCR, a MiTCR-based pipeline that links chains sharing read cluster identifiers using an R script. TCR sequences that were observed only once, representing about 1-3.1%, were removed as potential sequencing errors. The public reads were reanalyzed by TCRdb: fastp trimming at Q25, MiXCR alignment, in-frame beta chains only. A single entry per CDR3 protein holds the most common genes and DNA from its merged rows. The V and J calls and clone size are TCRdb's, not the authors'. The sample yields some 37,000 distinct CDR3 sequences; about 50% were counted once. The ten largest clones add up to 50% to 65% of the sample.

This TCR was recovered from a pool of human donors with breast cancer or a healthy control (not recorded which). The material sequenced was CD8+ T cells.

The CDR3 corresponds to CASDNRDETQYF. The DNA sequence is TGTGCCAGCGACAACAGGGACGAGACCCAGTACTTC. The chain employs TRBV24-1 and TRBJ2-5, and possibly TRBD1, on 6 matching bases. At the junction V is shortened by 11 bases and J by 5 bases, with 14 bases in between. CDR1 and CDR2 are drawn from the germline V gene: KGHDR, SFDVKD. CDR3 length: 12 amino acids, cysteine to phenylalanine. Only the CDR3 region is kept as DNA, spanning 36 bases read in frame from base 1.